Listed here are 17 T cell receptor beta chains from one sample, sequenced in a study of cytomegalovirus exposure and HLA in healthy donors. Profiling relied on immunoSEQ multiplex PCR, and the TCRdb table lists in-frame clones only, not all of them. The sample gives some 79,000 clones, around 94% of which show up once; approximately 3% is in the top ten. Sequencing was carried out using PBMCs. Receptor source: a woman younger than 35 in good health and CMV-seropositive.

V is TRBV6-1 and J is TRBJ2-1, with 9 nucleotides matching TRBD1. The CDR3 loop spans 15 amino acids. Looked up from germline, CDR1 is MNHNS and CDR2 is SASEGT. V shed 4 bases and J 7 bases; nucleotides not matched to a gene: 8. CDR3 sequence (DNA): TGTGCCAGCAGTGCCGGGACAGGGTCCGGGAATGAGCAGTTCTTC. Amino acid sequence: CASSAGTGSGNEQFF.

This clone was seen more than once but under ten times. The chain joins TRBV4-3 to TRBJ1-2, with 9 bases matching TRBD1. V dropped 4 bases and J dropped 3; count of bases not matched to a gene: 6. This CDR3 contains 15 residues. Germline V gene data show CDR1 as LGHNA and CDR2 as YSLEER. CDR3 DNA: TGCGCCAGCAGCCCGACCTGGGACAGGGACTATGGCTACACCTTC. It translates to CASSPTWDRDYGYTF.

This chain joins TRBV19 and TRBJ1-5, with D possibly being TRBD1 (5 bases). Trimming removed 7 bases at V and 3 bases at J, with 10 bases between. The CDR3 runs to 13 residues. CDR1 is LNHDA, CDR2 SQIVND, per germline (reference sequence). CDR3 residues: CASNTGYNQPQHF. Here the CDR3 DNA reads TGTGCCAGTAATACAGGTTACAATCAGCCCCAGCATTTT.

V gene TRBV7-9 combines with J gene TRBJ1-3, with D possibly being TRBD1 (5 bases). Trimming took 3 bases from V and 1 from J, leaving 22 bases between them. The CDR3 is made up of 19 amino acids. Per the germline V gene, CDR1 is SEHNR and CDR2 is FQNEAQ (reference sequence). CDR3 amino acids: CASSFAAGNPLVSGNTIYF. In DNA, the CDR3 is TGTGCCAGCAGCTTCGCCGCAGGGAACCCTCTTGTTTCTGGAAACACCATATATTTT.

The chain links TRBV6-1 to TRBJ2-7; the D gene is possibly TRBD2 (5 bases). Germline V CDR1 and CDR2: MNHNS, SASEGT. Trimming pared 6 bases from V and 4 bases from J, leaving 16 bases between. CDR3 length: 14 residues. The CDR3 sequence: CASSVGLTGYEQYF. The CDR3 DNA reads TGTGCCAGCAGCGTGGGCCTGACGGGGTACGAGCAGTACTTC.

The chain employs TRBV6-6 and TRBJ2-3, with a tentative D call TRBD2 (5 bases). Germline V gene data show CDR1 as MNHNY and CDR2 as SVGAGI (reference sequence). V shed 7 bases and J shed 3 bases, with 11 bases lying between them. The CDR3 length is 13 residues. This CDR3 is CASNGERTDTQYF. The CDR3, as DNA: TGTGCCAGCAACGGGGAGAGGACAGATACGCAGTATTTT.

The genes are TRBV6-1 and TRBJ2-2, with 10 positions matching TRBD1. After removal of 11 bases from V and 4 bases from J, the junction contained 4 bases not matched to a gene. This CDR3 is built from 13 residues. CDR1 is MNHNS and CDR2 is SASEGT in the germline V gene. The CDR3 loop is CASGQGITGELFF. The CDR3 DNA follows: TGTGCCTCGGGACAGGGGATCACCGGGGAGCTGTTTTTT.

The CDR3 sequence: CASSSDRGTQYF. In DNA, the CDR3 is TGTGCCAGCAGTTCGGACAGGGGGACCCAGTACTTC. This sequence joins TRBV2 and TRBJ2-5; 9 nucleotides align to TRBD1. V trimming: 5 bases; J trimming: 7 bases; junction bases outside the gene matches: 2. Germline loops: CDR1 SNHLY, CDR2 FYNNEI. The CDR3 has 12 residues.

A single count supports this clone. The genes are TRBV19 and TRBJ1-5, with 9 nucleotides matching TRBD1. From germline, CDR1 is LNHDA and CDR2 SQIVND (reference sequence). The CDR3 contains 16 residues. Unmatched junction bases numbered 14, after V lost 6 bases and J lost 8 bases. The chain's CDR3 is CASRDSGTGSWEPQHF. The CDR3 DNA reads as TGTGCCAGTAGAGACTCCGGGACAGGGTCTTGGGAGCCCCAGCATTTT.

CDR3 nucleotides: TGTGCCAGTAGTAAACTTCAACCGCCGTATAGCAATCAGCCCCAGCATTTT. The encoded protein is CASSKLQPPYSNQPQHF. V is TRBV19 and J is TRBJ1-5; no clear D. The CDR3 extends over 17 amino acids. CDR1 is LNHDA, CDR2 SQIVND, per germline (reference sequence). V was cut by 4 bases and J by 0 bases, with 16 bases left in between. Full variable domain (remainder filled in from reference TRBV19 and TRBJ1-5): DGGITQSPKYLFRKEGQNVTLSCEQNLNHDAMYWYRQDPGQGLRLIYYSQIVNDFQKGDIAEGYSVSREKKESFPLTVTSAQKNPTAFYLCASSKLQPPYSNQPQHFGDGTRLSIL.

The V and J genes are TRBV9 and TRBJ2-3, with D uncertain. Trimming pared 0 bases from V and 3 bases from J, leaving 5 bases between. Looked up from germline, CDR1 is SGDLS and CDR2 is YYNGEE. The length of the CDR3 is 13 residues. The CDR3 region is CASSVEATDTQYF. CDR3 DNA: TGTGCCAGCAGCGTAGAAGCGACAGATACGCAGTATTTT.

CDR3 residues: CSVANTGVWNTQYF. The CDR3 DNA sequence: TGCAGCGTGGCAAATACGGGGGTGTGGAATACGCAGTATTTT. The chain joins TRBV29-1 to TRBJ2-3; D is perhaps TRBD2 (6 bases). Trimming stripped 6 bases from V and 7 bases from J, with 20 bases between. CDR3 length: 14 amino acids. Germline V gives CDR1 SQVTM, CDR2 ANQGSEA.

V is TRBV28 and J is TRBJ1-1; 9 nucleotides match TRBD1. Germline values: CDR1 MDHEN, CDR2 SYDVKM. Unmatched junction bases numbered 2, after V lost 5 bases and J lost 1 base. This CDR3 region has 14 residues. CDR3 coding DNA: TGTGCCAGCAGTGTACAGGGGGCGAACACTGAAGCTTTCTTT. This sequence encodes CASSVQGANTEAFF.

The J gene is TRBJ2-1, the V gene TRBV30, with TRBD2 matching 7 bases. Germline V gene sequence: CDR1 GTSNPN, CDR2 SVGIG (reference sequence). This CDR3 has 13 residues. V lost 2 bases, J lost 10 bases, and 8 bases stayed unmatched. CDR3 sequence (DNA): TGTGCCTGGAGTCGGACTAGTCGGAGAGAGCAGTTCTTC. It translates to CAWSRTSRREQFF.

This chain uses TRBV4-1 with TRBJ2-1, with a possible D match to TRBD2 (6 bases). V lost 1 base and J lost 5, with 12 bases in between. The CDR3 extends over 15 amino acids. Germline V gene lookup returns CDR1 MGHRA and CDR2 YSYEKL. CDR3 residues: CASSQARGKHNEQFF. CDR3 bases: TGCGCCAGCAGCCAAGCTCGGGGGAAGCACAATGAGCAGTTCTTC.

This chain connects TRBV9 to TRBJ1-6; 7 nucleotides agree with TRBD1. The germline V gene has CDR1 SGDLS and CDR2 YYNGEE. V shed 5 bases, J shed 5 bases, and the junction held 4 bases outside the gene matches. There are 14 residues in the CDR3. Here the CDR3 reads CASRGGRNNSPLHF. The CDR3 DNA is TGTGCCAGCAGAGGGGGCAGGAATAATTCACCCCTCCACTTT.

The chain uses TRBV7-9 and TRBJ2-6, with TRBD1 matching over 8 bases. Germline CDR1 SEHNR, CDR2 FQNEAQ (reference sequence). This CDR3 is built from 17 residues. V shed 5 bases, J shed 0 bases, and the junction held 6 bases outside the gene matches. CDR3 DNA: TGTGCCAGCAGCCGAATAGGACAGGGCTCTGGGGCCAACGTCCTGACTTTC. Amino acids: CASSRIGQGSGANVLTF.